These 9 T cell receptor beta chains came from one sample sequenced in a study of regulatory T cells in long-lasting Graves disease. Combining iRepertoire HTBI primers with Arm-PCR of CDR3 regions, the authors built TCR beta libraries. TCRdb reprocessed the multiplex PCR reads via MiXCR and lists one record per CDR3 protein. This sample has 450,000 to 650,000 distinct CDR3 sequences; 16% occur once, and the top ten carry more than 20%. Time point in this sample: newly diagnosed GD, antithyroid drugs for less than 3 months. There was RNA extracted from PBMCs, and the TCR library was made from it. These data were also reused for a study on T cells in Graves' hyperthyroidism and ophthalmopathy.

Sequences were derived from peripheral blood mononuclear cells (PBMCs), sampled at new diagnosis, from a patient treated with antithyroid drugs. The receptors derive from a woman aged 35-65 years with Graves disease.

This clonotype showed up many times. The chain employs TRBV11-2 and TRBJ2-1; perhaps TRBD2 as D (6 bases). With the DNA end fitting TRBJ2-5 better, the J assignment may be wrong. Per the germline V gene, CDR1 is SGHAT and CDR2 is FQNNGV. The CDR3 contains 15 residues. The CDR3 sequence is CASSLEGIAGETQYF. CDR3 nucleotides: TGTGCCAGCAGCTTGGAGGGGATTGCGGGAGAGACCCAGTACTTC.

This clonotype was detected many times. The rearrangement links TRBV2 to TRBJ1-1, with D hard to call. V was trimmed by 7 bases and J by 5 bases, leaving 23 bases between them. The CDR3 runs 16 residues. Germline CDR1 is SNHLY and CDR2 is FYNNEI. CDR3 residues: CASTPVRGPRVTEAFF. DNA of the CDR3: TGTGCCAGCACCCCGGTACGGGGTCCGAGGGTGACTGAAGCTTTCTTT.

A few counts support this clonotype. The chain combines TRBV18 with TRBJ2-1; the match to TRBD1 covers 9 bases. Trimming at V came to 6 bases and at J to 6 bases, leaving 6 bases not matched to a gene. The germline V gene has CDR1 KGHSH and CDR2 LQKENI. This CDR3 is built from 14 residues. CDR3 in DNA: TGTGCCAGCTCCCGGGACAGGGTGGCCAATGAGCAGTTCTTC. This sequence encodes CASSRDRVANEQFF.

This clonotype was found many times. The J gene is TRBJ1-2, the V gene TRBV12-3 or TRBV12-4; 9 bases fit TRBD1. The CDR3 consists of 13 residues. V shed 7 bases, J shed 4 bases, and the junction held 4 bases outside the gene matches. The CDR3 DNA reads TGTGCCAGCACTACGGGACAGGGCTATGGCTACACCTTC. The encoded protein is CASTTGQGYGYTF.

This clonotype was counted at least ten times. The chain has TRBV6-1 and TRBJ2-2; D not resolved. The V gene's germline CDR1 is MNHNS and CDR2 SASEGT. With 4 bases removed from V and 12 bases from J, the gap between germline ends came to 12 bases. There are 12 residues in the CDR3. The CDR3 DNA is TGTGCCAGCAGTGGGATATCAAGGAAGCTGTTTTTT. Protein product: CASSGISRKLFF.

About this clonotype: The conserved phenylalanine or tryptophan normally closing the CDR3 is absent here, so this likely arose from a read error. The rearrangement uses TRBV7-9 and TRBJ2-2; no definite D call. The V and J ends lost 3 bases and 7 bases respectively, with 3 bases between them. Germline V lookup: CDR1 SEHNR, CDR2 FQNEAQ (reference sequence). The CDR3 sequence is 11 residues long. The CDR3 region is CASSFGGELFL. Written as DNA, the CDR3 is TGTGCCAGCAGCTTTGGCGGGGAGCTGTTTTTG.

In its sample, this clonotype was seen a few times. The chain is built from TRBV7-9 and TRBJ1-4; 7 bases are shared with TRBD1. The germline CDR1 and CDR2 sequences are SEHNR and FQNEAQ (reference sequence). V lost 0 bases and J lost 5; bases outside the gene matches: 9. This CDR3 is built from 17 residues. The CDR3 protein is CASSLAMGTAQNEKLFF. The CDR3 DNA sequence: TGTGCCAGCAGCTTAGCAATGGGGACAGCACAGAATGAAAAACTGTTTTTT.

The V and J genes are TRBV10-3 and TRBJ1-2; the D gene is possibly TRBD1 (5 bases). Germline CDR1 and CDR2: ENHRY and SYGVKD. The CDR3 has 13 residues. Trimming removed 5 bases at V and 2 bases at J, with 9 bases between. As DNA, the CDR3 is TGTGCCATCAGTATTGACAGCAACTATGGCTACACCTTC. As protein: CAISIDSNYGYTF.

This clonotype was detected ten times or more. V and J are TRBV3-1 and TRBJ1-1; D gene unclear. The germline gives CDR1 LGHDT, CDR2 YNNKEL (reference sequence). V lost 1 base, J lost 7 bases, and 4 bases lay in between. The CDR3 is made up of 11 amino acids. The CDR3 loop reads CASSQALEAFF. CDR3 bases: TGTGCCAGCAGCCAAGCGCTTGAAGCTTTCTTT.